These T cell receptor beta chains were read from a single sample in a study of blood T cell repertoires in COVID-19. Using immunoSEQ multiplex PCR, the repertoire was profiled, and TCRdb retains in-frame clones only, with some absent. The data show 200,000 to 250,000 clones, about four fifths seen once. Input material: peripheral blood. The receptors here all came from a woman between 18 and 30 years old with acute or convalescent COVID-19. Each CDR3 is given with its conserved first and last residue. Fields, in order: CDR3 protein, V gene, CDR3 length, clone size. Size is omitted from some rows. Given values are once, few, many or a class for expanded clones.

CASSWYTTGNTIYF TRBV5-6 14 -
CASSQGEGGADTEAFF TRBV4-3 16 once
CASRVAGLSYEQYF TRBV27 14 -
CASSSKQILTSGTETQYF TRBV12-1 18 -
CASSLGFAGLNTGELFF TRBV7-9 17 -
CASSEGLAGSYEQYF TRBV9 15 -
CAWSQATEAFF TRBV30 11 -
CASSDGAGGPNEQFF TRBV6-4 15 -
CASSSLTSGSGNEQFF TRBV7-3 16 -
CASSLELYTEAFF TRBV28 13 -
CASSQDSPNTEAFF TRBV6-5 14 -
CASRIYEAGVVNTEAFF TRBV10-2 17 -
CASSQGQAYEQYF TRBV4-3 13 -
CASSTPTGTHYGYTF TRBV5-6 15 -
CASSVGSISNYGYTF TRBV9 15 -
CASSYQGVATEAFF TRBV5-4 14 once
CASSQATGGVNTQYF TRBV14 15 -
CASSSTGTGTREQYF TRBV6-5 15 -
CASSLAGNSGRAENNEQFF TRBV5-1 19 -
CASSDGVGEQFF TRBV18 12 -
CASSQEAGTTYEQYF TRBV4-2 15 once
CASATGGSPEAFF TRBV6-5 13 -
CASSFGAGTRSSQHF TRBV7-9 15 -
CASSLALAGAANEQFF TRBV5-1 16 -
CASSRGGTGNTEAFF TRBV16 15 -
CASSFLRDRAEKLFF TRBV27 15 few
CASSLEGTGGEGPQHF TRBV5-8 16 -
CASNDWDRGFGNTEAFF TRBV28 17 -
CASSFNRVTGSPLHF TRBV4-3 15 -
CSVAGQGNTEAFF TRBV29-1 13 -
CASSPQGGYEQYF TRBV18 13 -
CASSLRDRGSSPLHF TRBV28 15 -
CASSSLRDYRTDTQYF TRBV19 16 -